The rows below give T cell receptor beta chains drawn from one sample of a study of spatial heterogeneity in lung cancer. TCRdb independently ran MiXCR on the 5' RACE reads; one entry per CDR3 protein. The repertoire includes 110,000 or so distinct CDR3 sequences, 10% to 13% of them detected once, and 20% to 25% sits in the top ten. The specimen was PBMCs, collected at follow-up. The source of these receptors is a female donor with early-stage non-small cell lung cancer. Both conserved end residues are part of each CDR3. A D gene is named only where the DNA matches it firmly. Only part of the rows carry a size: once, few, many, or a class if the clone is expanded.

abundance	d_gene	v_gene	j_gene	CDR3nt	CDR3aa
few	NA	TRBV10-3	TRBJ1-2	TGTGCCATCAGTGAATCCGGGGGGAACTATGGCTACACCTTC	CAISESGGNYGYTF
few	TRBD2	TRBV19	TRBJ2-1	TGTGCCTCACATCGGGCTAGCGGGAGATCCAATGAGCAGTTCTTC	CASHRASGRSNEQFF
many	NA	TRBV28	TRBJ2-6	TGTGCCAGCGAACCCGCGGAGGCCTCTGGGGCCAACGTCCTGACTTTC	CASEPAEASGANVLTF
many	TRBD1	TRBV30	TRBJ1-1	TGTGCCTGGGGTATTTCGGACAGGATGAACACTGAAGCTTTCTTT	CAWGISDRMNTEAFF
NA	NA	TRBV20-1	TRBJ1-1	TGCAGTGCTAGAGTGGCATTCGGGAAGAACACTGAAGCTTTCTTT	CSARVAFGKNTEAFF
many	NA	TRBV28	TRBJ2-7	TGTGCCAGTCGAAACAGGGGGCTAGCGGGAGCCAACGAGCAGTACTTC	CASRNRGLAGANEQYF
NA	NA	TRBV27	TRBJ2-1	TGTGCCAGCAGTCCAACAAGCTCCTACAATGAGCAGTTCTTC	CASSPTSSYNEQFF
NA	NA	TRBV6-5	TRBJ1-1	TGTGCCAGCAGTTACTCCCTTATGAACACTGAAGCTTTCTTT	CASSYSLMNTEAFF
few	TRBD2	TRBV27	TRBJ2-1	TGTGCCAGCAGTTTAGGGACTACCTACAATGAGCAGTTCTTC	CASSLGTTYNEQFF
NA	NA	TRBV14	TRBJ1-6	TGTGCCAGCAGCCAAGACTACTATAATTCACCCCTCCACTTT	CASSQDYYNSPLHF